This TCR beta chain was profiled in a study of identical twins. TCRdb reprocessed the 5' RACE reads with MiXCR, giving one entry per CDR3 protein. The sample yields about 900,000 distinct CDR3 sequences, roughly an eighth seen once. For this clonotype: No antigen is known for it.

Regarding the study as a whole: Cross-sectional statistical analysis, not tracking of the same donors, underpinned the conclusions. Within cord blood, abundant beta clonotypes carried fewer insertions, but memory repertoires showed no such trend.

The ends lost 5 bases at V and 5 bases at J; junction bases unmatched: 10. Looked up from germline, CDR1 is DFQATT and CDR2 is SNEGSKA (reference sequence). CDR3 size: 14 residues. The same data also contributed to another study, on yellow fever vaccine responses in identical twins.

Sequenced input: PBMCs. V usage is TRBV20-1 and J usage is TRBJ2-5, with TRBD2 matching 8 bases. The sequence came from a woman between 18 and 30 years old in good health. CDR3 residues: CSAPPGGAGETQYF. The CDR3 bases are TGCAGTGCTCCACCCGGGGGGGCCGGGGAGACCCAGTACTTC.